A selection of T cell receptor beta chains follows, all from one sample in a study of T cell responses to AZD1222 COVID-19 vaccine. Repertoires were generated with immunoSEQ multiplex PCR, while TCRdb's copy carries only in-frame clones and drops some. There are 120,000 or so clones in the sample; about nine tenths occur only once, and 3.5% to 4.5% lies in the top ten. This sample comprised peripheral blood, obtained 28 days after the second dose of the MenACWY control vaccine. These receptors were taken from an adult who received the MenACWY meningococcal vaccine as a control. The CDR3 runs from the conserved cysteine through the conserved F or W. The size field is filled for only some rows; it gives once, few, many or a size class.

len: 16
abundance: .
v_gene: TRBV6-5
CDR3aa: CASSYYGGEATDTQYF

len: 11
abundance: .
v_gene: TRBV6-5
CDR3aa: CASSPGDTQYF

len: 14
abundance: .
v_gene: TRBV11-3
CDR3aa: CASSLVGNTGELFF

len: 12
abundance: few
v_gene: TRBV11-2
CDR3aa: CASSLAGDTQYF

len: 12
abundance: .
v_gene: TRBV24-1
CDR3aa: CATSDFRLAYTF

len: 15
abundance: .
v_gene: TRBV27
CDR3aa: CASSLLRGDNSPLHF

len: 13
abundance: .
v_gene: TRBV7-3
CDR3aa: CASSLRTDNEQFF

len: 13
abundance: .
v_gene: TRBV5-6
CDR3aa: CASSLRLADTQYF

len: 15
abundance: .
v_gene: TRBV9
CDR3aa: CASSVDQGWGGELFF

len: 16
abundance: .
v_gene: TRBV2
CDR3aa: CASSGTGSRGNQPQHF

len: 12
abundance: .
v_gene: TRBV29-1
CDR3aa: CSVRQGEDGYTF

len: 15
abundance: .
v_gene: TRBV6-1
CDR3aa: CASSDGQGYYNEQFF

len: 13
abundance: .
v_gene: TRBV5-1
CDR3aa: CASSLAGGGGYTF

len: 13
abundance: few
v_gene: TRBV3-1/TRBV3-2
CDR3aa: CASSRVGGTEAFF

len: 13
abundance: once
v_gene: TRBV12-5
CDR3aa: CASGLAGAGEQFF

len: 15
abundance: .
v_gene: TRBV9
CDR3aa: CASSVGQGWNQPQHF

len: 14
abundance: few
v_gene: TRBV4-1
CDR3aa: CASSQGGQGETQYF

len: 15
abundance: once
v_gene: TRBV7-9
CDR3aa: CASSGRDRVGNTIYF

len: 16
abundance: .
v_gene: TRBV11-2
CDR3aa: CASSLKNKGADNEQFF

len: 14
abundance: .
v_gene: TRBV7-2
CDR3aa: CASSWGGSGFEAFF

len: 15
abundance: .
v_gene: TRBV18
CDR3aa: CASSTSRDRVLGYTF

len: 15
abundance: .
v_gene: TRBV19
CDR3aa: CASSIPNDINYEQYF

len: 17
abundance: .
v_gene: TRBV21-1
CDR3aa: CASSGISRVRRNQPQHF

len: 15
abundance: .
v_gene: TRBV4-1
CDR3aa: CASSQSGEHYNEQFF

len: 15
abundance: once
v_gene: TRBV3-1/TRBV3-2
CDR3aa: CASLQTGRGSSGYTF

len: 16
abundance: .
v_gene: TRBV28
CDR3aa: CASSLVLAGYTDTQYF

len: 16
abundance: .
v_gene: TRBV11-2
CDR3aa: CASSFTTGTGGAGQFF

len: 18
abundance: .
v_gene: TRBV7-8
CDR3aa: CASSNVDGTTASGNTIYF

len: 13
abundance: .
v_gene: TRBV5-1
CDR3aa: CASSLVPDQPQHF

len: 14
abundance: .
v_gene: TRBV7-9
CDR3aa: CASSAHRASYEQYF

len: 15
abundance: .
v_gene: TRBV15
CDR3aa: CATSSYRGDTGELFF

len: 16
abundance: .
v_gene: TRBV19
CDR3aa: CASRRTGEGANYGYTF

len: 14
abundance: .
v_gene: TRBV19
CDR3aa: CASSTLDSSYEQYF

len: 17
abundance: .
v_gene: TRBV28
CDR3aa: CASSLKGQGASNEKLFF

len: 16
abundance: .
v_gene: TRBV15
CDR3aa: CATSRERGISYNEQFF

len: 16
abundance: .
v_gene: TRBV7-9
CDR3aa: CASSPGTNFLGYGYTF

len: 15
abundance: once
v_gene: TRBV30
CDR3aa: CAWKGTDRVVYGYTF

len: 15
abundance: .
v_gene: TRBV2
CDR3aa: CASSEVQDSNQPQHF

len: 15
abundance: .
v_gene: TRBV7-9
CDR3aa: CASSMSGTYNEKLFF

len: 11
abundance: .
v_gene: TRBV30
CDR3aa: CAWSANEKLFF

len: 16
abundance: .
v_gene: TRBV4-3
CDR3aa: CASSQEPGTVQETQYF

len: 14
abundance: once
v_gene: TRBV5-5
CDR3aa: CASSVGLAGYEQYF

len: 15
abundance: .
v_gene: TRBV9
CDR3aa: CASQPGTRITDTQYF

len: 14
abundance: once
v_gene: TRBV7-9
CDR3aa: CASSSDREIYGYTF

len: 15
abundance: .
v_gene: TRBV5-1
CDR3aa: CASSSGTGTYNEQFF

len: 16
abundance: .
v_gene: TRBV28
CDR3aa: CASSTQTGGGNTEAFF

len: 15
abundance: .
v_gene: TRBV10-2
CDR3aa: CASSEQGRGHQPQHF

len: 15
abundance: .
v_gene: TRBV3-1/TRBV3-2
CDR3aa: CASSHGSPTGNTIYF